This record looks at one T cell receptor beta chain sequence and its context. A J-beta primer mix and a sample-barcoded 5' primer were used in a second PCR of about 7 to 11 cycles. TCRdb re-called the 5' RACE reads with MiXCR, one entry per CDR3 protein. The table has around 990,000 distinct CDR3 sequences, less than 25% seen once. Per the germline V gene, CDR1 is DFQATT and CDR2 is SNEGSKA (reference sequence). The V end was cut by 4 bases, the J end by 2 bases, with 17 bases between. The CDR3 has 15 amino acids. The record originates from a study of blood T cells in healthy people across ages. The same data also contributed to another study, on T cells of mothers and their children.

This TCR was recovered from a girl aged 2 to 9 in good health. This sequence joins TRBV20-1 and TRBJ2-5; D is uncertain. Source material: blood. CDR3 coding DNA: TGCAGTGCTACCTCTATCCCGGGTCCACAAGAGACCCAGTACTTC. As protein: CSATSIPGPQETQYF.